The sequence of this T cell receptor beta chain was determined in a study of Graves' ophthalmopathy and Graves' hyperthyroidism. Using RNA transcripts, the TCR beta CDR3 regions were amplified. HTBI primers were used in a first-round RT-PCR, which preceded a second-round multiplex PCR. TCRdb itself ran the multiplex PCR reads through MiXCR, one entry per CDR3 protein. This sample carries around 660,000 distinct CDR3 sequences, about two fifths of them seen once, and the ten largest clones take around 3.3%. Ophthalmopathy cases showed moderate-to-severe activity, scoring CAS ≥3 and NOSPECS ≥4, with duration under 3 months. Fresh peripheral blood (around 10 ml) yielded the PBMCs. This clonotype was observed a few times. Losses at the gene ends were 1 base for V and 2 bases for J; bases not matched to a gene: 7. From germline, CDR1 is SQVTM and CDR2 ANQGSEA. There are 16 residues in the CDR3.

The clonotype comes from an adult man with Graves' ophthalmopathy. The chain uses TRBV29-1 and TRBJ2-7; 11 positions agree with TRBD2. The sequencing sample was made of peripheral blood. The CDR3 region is CSVEAATSGGTYEQYF. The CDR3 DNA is TGCAGCGTTGAAGCGGCTACTAGCGGGGGAACCTACGAGCAGTACTTC.